This TCR beta chain is drawn from a study of tumor T cells in aggressive B-cell lymphoma. Profiling relied on immunoSEQ multiplex PCR, and the TCRdb table lists in-frame clones only, not all of them. The data show thousands of clones, approximately 78% seen once. Germline values: CDR1 LGHNA, CDR2 YSLEER. This CDR3 contains 15 residues. V was pared by 4 bases and J by 5 bases, with 7 bases of the junction left unmatched. This clonotype was sampled from an adult with diffuse large B cell lymphoma. The sequencing sample was made of tumor tissue. The V call is TRBV4-3, the J call TRBJ2-1, with 8 bases that match TRBD1. The CDR3 region has the DNA TGCGCCAGCAGCCCCGGACAGGGACCTGACAATGAGCAGTTCTTC. It is translated as CASSPGQGPDNEQFF.